A selection of T cell receptor beta chains follows, all from one sample in a study of molecular identifiers for immune sequencing clone quantification. TCRdb reprocessed the PCR reads via MiXCR and lists one record per CDR3 protein. The sample lists about 630,000 distinct CDR3 sequences; about 25% were seen once. The sample was naive CD8+ T cells from blood, with Jurkat cell RNA spiked in. Receptors were obtained from a human donor in good health. Some libraries in this study had Jurkat cell RNA spiked in. The CDR3 runs from the conserved cysteine through the conserved F or W.

v_gene	j_gene	len	CDR3aa
TRBV6-5	TRBJ1-1	15	CASSYRAQGASEAFF
TRBV19	TRBJ2-3	13	CASSITGGDTQYF
TRBV29-1	TRBJ2-3	13	CSVEIAGTDTQYF
TRBV20-1	TRBJ1-6	16	CSAREGPLSLRSPLHF
TRBV5-4	TRBJ1-1	15	CASSLGWGVDTEAFF
TRBV19	TRBJ1-1	13	CASSISPDTEAFF
TRBV27	TRBJ2-7	15	CASSLEGSEYYEQYF
TRBV4-1	TRBJ1-5	15	CASSHISGSNQPQHF
TRBV5-1	TRBJ1-6	16	CASSLAGTGGNSPLHF
TRBV28	TRBJ2-2	22	CASSLRRRSSGRGHRNTGELFF
TRBV4-2	TRBJ2-7	15	CASSQEALGAYEQYF
TRBV25-1	TRBJ2-1	16	CASSETQTDSYNEQFF
TRBV7-9	TRBJ2-3	19	CASSLIRSGSHLSTDTQYF
TRBV5-1	TRBJ1-4	16	CASSLANTGGDEKLFF
TRBV29-1	TRBJ2-5	14	CSVVLGGGGETQYF
TRBV5-1	TRBJ2-2	15	CASSQPGGLAGELFF
TRBV13	TRBJ2-3	11	CASSPLGAQYF
TRBV7-8	TRBJ1-4	17	CASSPSSRQATNEKLFF
TRBV23-1	TRBJ1-1	17	CASSQPSGTGRNTEAFF
TRBV7-2	TRBJ2-5	13	CASSPAPQETQYF
TRBV20-1	TRBJ2-3	19	CSARDLAGGPGGLADTQYF
TRBV4-3	TRBJ2-2	17	CASSQDSTGLGTGELFF
TRBV25-1	TRBJ2-1	14	CASSGDGTRHEQFF
TRBV4-3	TRBJ1-2	18	CASSQDRPRLFVNYGYTF
TRBV7-9	TRBJ2-1	11	CASQGYNEQFF
TRBV11-2	TRBJ2-7	15	CASSPGTLSSYEQYF
TRBV6-1	TRBJ1-2	14	CASSELQGNYGYTF
TRBV7-6	TRBJ1-4	16	CASSNHPSTTNEKLFF
TRBV7-9	TRBJ2-1	17	CASSSIGRTRSYNEQFF
TRBV19	TRBJ2-5	14	CASSIRDGKETQYF
TRBV9	TRBJ1-1	13	CASSAAGTLEAFF
TRBV7-2	TRBJ2-4	16	CASSLVGGGFKNIQYF
TRBV28	TRBJ2-3	16	CASSLTSGSSTDTQYF
TRBV7-9	TRBJ1-1	13	CASSPGGDTEAFF
TRBV7-2	TRBJ2-7	14	CASSPSTEYGEQYF
TRBV27	TRBJ2-1	14	CASSQGLAWSEQFF
TRBV13	TRBJ1-3	13	CASSLGQGNTIYF
TRBV5-6	TRBJ2-7	19	CASSLARDRAITSSYEQYF
TRBV6-6	TRBJ2-5	17	CASSYPGGGEGQETQYF
TRBV27	TRBJ2-7	15	CASSLKGGGTYEQYF
TRBV2	TRBJ2-5	15	CASGQWASFRETQYF
TRBV5-6	TRBJ1-1	13	CASSLWRPTEALF
TRBV9	TRBJ1-1	16	CASSVDRDTMNTEAFF
TRBV7-9	TRBJ1-5	17	CASSLVRVTGTNQPQHF
TRBV3-1	TRBJ2-5	18	CASSHRLAIAGYQETQYF
TRBV27	TRBJ1-2	15	CASSFGPYTNYGYTF
TRBV9	TRBJ2-3	17	CASSVDPIQFSTDTQYF
TRBV6-2/TRBV6-3	TRBJ1-1	12	CASSYMNTEAFF
TRBV7-2	TRBJ1-1	12	CAETELNTEAFF
TRBV7-9	TRBJ2-5	13	CASSWEITETQYF